This is a list of T cell receptor beta chains from one sample in a study of T cell changes during pregnancy in multiple sclerosis. Only in-frame clones appear in the TCRdb table, and some are missing; sequencing was by immunoSEQ multiplex PCR. This sample yields fewer than 50,000 clones, of which approximately 94% are seen a single time; approximately 4.2% belongs to the top ten. The sample here was CD8+ T cells from peripheral blood mononuclear cells, taken in the first trimester of pregnancy. The receptors derive from a female donor with multiple sclerosis, enrolled in a pregnancy study. CDR3s include the opening cysteine and the closing phenylalanine or tryptophan. D genes are given only for firm matches. Some rows mark clone size as missing; the rest say once, few, many or name a class of expanded clone.

d_call: TRBD1
clone_size: -
v_call: TRBV13
j_call: TRBJ2-5
cdr3_aa: CASSLGQGGSGEETQYF
cdr3_nt: TGTGCCAGCAGCTTGGGACAGGGTGGGTCGGGGGAAGAGACCCAGTACTTC

d_call: TRBD1
clone_size: -
v_call: TRBV14
j_call: TRBJ2-1
cdr3_aa: CASSQDQGQGYNEQFF
cdr3_nt: TGTGCCAGCAGCCAAGATCAGGGACAGGGCTACAATGAGCAGTTCTTC

d_call: -
clone_size: -
v_call: TRBV7-3
j_call: TRBJ2-7
cdr3_aa: CASSPFRGHEQYF
cdr3_nt: TGTGCCAGCAGCCCTTTTAGGGGTCACGAGCAGTACTTC

d_call: TRBD1
clone_size: -
v_call: TRBV2
j_call: TRBJ2-7
cdr3_aa: CATTGPTGGSDYEQYF
cdr3_nt: TGTGCCACCACCGGGCCCACAGGGGGATCAGACTACGAGCAGTACTTC

d_call: TRBD2
clone_size: -
v_call: TRBV7-9
j_call: TRBJ2-7
cdr3_aa: CASSSLAGTYSYEQYF
cdr3_nt: TGTGCCAGCAGCTCTCTAGCGGGGACTTACTCCTACGAGCAGTACTTC

d_call: TRBD2
clone_size: -
v_call: TRBV28
j_call: TRBJ2-3
cdr3_aa: CASTPGLAGDDTQYF
cdr3_nt: TGTGCCAGCACCCCGGGACTAGCGGGAGACGATACGCAGTATTTT

d_call: TRBD1
clone_size: -
v_call: TRBV5-1
j_call: TRBJ2-2
cdr3_aa: CASSLARTGHNTGELFF
cdr3_nt: TGCGCCAGCAGCTTGGCCCGGACAGGGCATAACACCGGGGAGCTGTTTTTT

d_call: -
clone_size: -
v_call: TRBV4-2
j_call: TRBJ1-5
cdr3_aa: CASSQEGSFGNQPQHF
cdr3_nt: TGTGCCAGCAGCCAAGAGGGCTCGTTCGGCAATCAGCCCCAGCATTTT

d_call: TRBD1
clone_size: -
v_call: TRBV30
j_call: TRBJ1-5
cdr3_aa: CAWSTGTGGNQPQHF
cdr3_nt: TGTGCCTGGAGTACCGGGACAGGGGGTAATCAGCCCCAGCATTTT

d_call: TRBD1
clone_size: -
v_call: TRBV5-1
j_call: TRBJ2-5
cdr3_aa: CASSWDRAQETQYF
cdr3_nt: TGCGCCAGCAGCTGGGACAGGGCCCAAGAGACCCAGTACTTC

d_call: -
clone_size: -
v_call: TRBV15
j_call: TRBJ1-1
cdr3_aa: CATSSGGWGIAEAFF
cdr3_nt: TGTGCCACCAGCAGTGGGGGGTGGGGAATAGCTGAAGCTTTCTTT

d_call: -
clone_size: -
v_call: TRBV7-7
j_call: TRBJ2-1
cdr3_aa: CASSPGTGYNEQFF
cdr3_nt: TGTGCCAGCAGCCCAGGAACCGGCTACAATGAGCAGTTCTTC

d_call: TRBD2
clone_size: -
v_call: TRBV7-6
j_call: TRBJ2-2
cdr3_aa: CASSLPPAGAKGTGELFF
cdr3_nt: TGTGCCAGCAGCTTACCCCCAGCGGGGGCAAAGGGAACGGGGGAGCTGTTTTTT

d_call: TRBD2
clone_size: -
v_call: TRBV4-3
j_call: TRBJ2-5
cdr3_aa: CASSQVGTSGGPQGAQYF
cdr3_nt: TGCGCCAGCAGCCAGGTTGGGACTAGCGGGGGCCCCCAAGGGGCCCAGTACTTC

d_call: -
clone_size: -
v_call: TRBV27
j_call: TRBJ2-1
cdr3_aa: CASSPQPEDEQFF
cdr3_nt: TGTGCCAGCAGTCCCCAACCAGAAGATGAGCAGTTCTTC

d_call: -
clone_size: -
v_call: TRBV6-1
j_call: TRBJ2-6
cdr3_aa: CASSADSGTGANVLTF
cdr3_nt: TGTGCCAGCAGTGCAGACTCCGGGACAGGGGCCAACGTCCTGACTTTC

d_call: TRBD2
clone_size: -
v_call: TRBV28
j_call: TRBJ2-1
cdr3_aa: CASSVTSGRRGDEQFF
cdr3_nt: TGTGCCAGCAGTGTGACTAGCGGGAGGAGAGGGGATGAGCAGTTCTTC

d_call: -
clone_size: -
v_call: TRBV4-1
j_call: TRBJ1-5
cdr3_aa: CASSQVGPRSNQPQHF
cdr3_nt: TGCGCCAGCAGCCAAGTTGGTCCCAGGAGCAATCAGCCCCAGCATTTT

d_call: -
clone_size: -
v_call: TRBV9
j_call: TRBJ2-3
cdr3_aa: CASSVATLATDTQYF
cdr3_nt: TGTGCCAGCAGCGTAGCTACACTAGCAACAGATACGCAGTATTTT

d_call: TRBD2
clone_size: -
v_call: TRBV7-3
j_call: TRBJ2-1
cdr3_aa: CASSFTSDNEQFF
cdr3_nt: TGTGCCAGCAGCTTCACTAGCGACAATGAGCAGTTCTTC

d_call: TRBD2
clone_size: once
v_call: TRBV5-1
j_call: TRBJ2-2
cdr3_aa: CASSLVAGGYTGELFF
cdr3_nt: TGCGCCAGCAGCTTGGTAGCGGGGGGATACACCGGGGAGCTGTTTTTT

d_call: TRBD2
clone_size: -
v_call: TRBV7-6
j_call: TRBJ2-7
cdr3_aa: CASSLALSLAGEGYEQYF
cdr3_nt: TGTGCCAGCAGCTTAGCTTTATCCCTAGCGGGCGAAGGCTACGAGCAGTACTTC

d_call: -
clone_size: -
v_call: TRBV27
j_call: TRBJ2-1
cdr3_aa: CASSRESSYNEQFF
cdr3_nt: TGTGCCAGCAGCCGGGAGAGCTCCTACAATGAGCAGTTCTTC

d_call: -
clone_size: -
v_call: TRBV6-5
j_call: TRBJ2-7
cdr3_aa: CASSYVGAGRVYEQYF
cdr3_nt: TGTGCCAGCAGTTACGTTGGGGCAGGCCGAGTGTACGAGCAGTACTTC

d_call: TRBD2
clone_size: -
v_call: TRBV7-9
j_call: TRBJ2-3
cdr3_aa: CASSSIAGSTDTQYF
cdr3_nt: TGTGCCAGCAGCTCAATAGCGGGGAGCACAGATACGCAGTATTTT